This is a list of T cell receptor beta chains from one sample in a study of identical twins. MiXCR, applied by TCRdb to the 5' RACE reads, yields one record per CDR3 protein. The sample consists of under 1 million distinct CDR3 sequences, approximately 13% of them appearing once. This same sample was also part of a study on yellow fever vaccine responses in identical twins.

Source material: PBMCs. The receptors come from a young woman in good health. The CDR3 runs from the conserved cysteine through the conserved F or W. D genes are given only for firm matches. The size entry is marked missing in some rows and otherwise reads once, few, many or a size class.

D,J,V,size,CDR3,DNA
TRBD2,TRBJ2-5,TRBV28,NA,CASRPGTSGQETQYF,TGTGCCAGCAGACCAGGGACTAGCGGACAAGAGACCCAGTACTTC
NA,TRBJ2-7,TRBV20-1,few,CSARSLATSDEQYF,TGCAGTGCTAGATCATTAGCAACATCGGACGAGCAGTACTTC
TRBD2,TRBJ2-1,TRBV29-1,many,CGAGLAANEQFF,TGTGGCGCGGGACTAGCTGCCAATGAGCAGTTCTTC
NA,TRBJ1-5,TRBV12-3/TRBV12-4,NA,CASTLGGPSGNQPQHF,TGTGCCAGCACCCTAGGGGGGCCGAGCGGCAATCAGCCCCAGCATTTT
NA,TRBJ2-1,TRBV4-1,few,CASSQGPLGKGISGSYNEQFF,TGCGCCAGCAGCCAAGGTCCCCTGGGTAAGGGCATTTCCGGCTCCTACAATGAGCAGTTCTTC
NA,TRBJ2-1,TRBV4-1,many,CASSLIGDYNEQFF,TGCGCCAGCAGTCTAATCGGGGACTACAATGAGCAGTTCTTC
NA,TRBJ1-4,TRBV5-1,NA,CASSPYRVGEKLFF,TGCGCCAGCAGCCCATACAGGGTCGGGGAAAAACTGTTTTTT
TRBD2,TRBJ2-1,TRBV28,NA,CASSSPRSRGGMYEQFF,TGTGCCAGCAGTTCCCCCCGATCGCGGGGGGGCATGTATGAGCAGTTCTTC
TRBD2,TRBJ2-5,TRBV3-1,NA,CASSPRTSGVRETQYF,TGTGCCAGCAGCCCCCGGACTAGCGGTGTCAGAGAGACCCAGTACTTC
TRBD2,TRBJ2-5,TRBV5-1,many,CASSLAGGRETQYF,TGTGCCAGCAGTTTGGCGGGGGGCAGAGAGACCCAGTACTTC
NA,TRBJ2-1,TRBV28,NA,CATAGGNEQFF,TGTGCCACCGCAGGGGGGAATGAGCAGTTCTTC
NA,TRBJ1-2,TRBV28,NA,CASSPRAHLDGYTF,TGTGCCAGCAGTCCCAGGGCCCATTTAGATGGCTACACCTTC
TRBD2,TRBJ2-1,TRBV6-2/TRBV6-3,few,CATEGSGGAKEQFF,TGTGCCACCGAAGGAAGCGGGGGGGCCAAAGAGCAGTTCTTC
NA,TRBJ2-7,TRBV12-3/TRBV12-4,few,CATQDRNYEQYF,TGTGCCACCCAAGACAGAAACTACGAGCAGTACTTC
TRBD2,TRBJ2-1,TRBV20-1,NA,CSAPTSGPYNEQFF,TGCAGTGCCCCAACTAGCGGCCCCTACAATGAGCAGTTCTTC
TRBD2,TRBJ2-5,TRBV5-1,many,CASSSTSGRQETQYF,TGCGCCAGCAGCTCGACTAGCGGGAGACAAGAGACCCAGTACTTC